A single sample gave rise to the 32 T cell receptor beta chains below, sequenced in a study of T cell responses to AZD1222 COVID-19 vaccine. The method was immunoSEQ multiplex PCR; TCRdb's version includes in-frame clones alone and lacks a portion of them. The table shows about 140,000 clones, with over 85% occurring only once. The sample consisted of peripheral blood, taken on day 0 of MenACWY control vaccination. These TCRs come from an adult in good health.

This chain connects TRBV28 to TRBJ1-6; D gene uncertain. CDR1 MDHEN and CDR2 SYDVKM come from the germline V gene. CDR3 length: 15 residues. V shed 5 bases and J shed 7 bases, with 15 bases lying between them. The CDR3 DNA follows: TGTGCCAGCAGTCTTAGTTTGGGCAGGAATTCACCCCTCCACTTT. Protein product: CASSLSLGRNSPLHF.

The V call is TRBV5-5, the J call TRBJ1-1; D not certain. V was clipped by 4 bases and J by 1 base, with 11 bases between them. There are 14 residues in the CDR3. The germline V gene encodes CDR1 SGHKS and CDR2 YYEKEE (reference sequence). DNA for the CDR3: TGTGCCAGCAGCCCGAGGCAGGCGAACACTGAAGCTTTCTTT. Its translation is CASSPRQANTEAFF. Looking up the rest from reference TRBV5-5 and TRBJ1-1 gives the full variable domain: DAGVTQSPTHLIKTRGQQVTLRCSPISGHKSVSWYQQVLGQGPQFIFQYYEKEERGRGNFPDRFSARQFPNYSSELNVNALLLGDSALYLCASSPRQANTEAFFGQGTRLTVV.

The chain is built from TRBV5-4 and TRBJ1-6, with TRBD1 identical over 8 bases. The CDR3 is 15 amino acids. Germline values: CDR1 SGHNT, CDR2 YYREEE (reference sequence). V gave up 4 bases and J gave up 10 bases; unmatched junction bases: 10. The CDR3 is CASSLRTGPASPLHF. The CDR3, as DNA: TGTGCCAGCAGCCTACGGACAGGGCCGGCATCACCCCTCCACTTT.

The V and J genes are TRBV7-8 and TRBJ1-5, with D perhaps TRBD1 (5 bases). V gave up 0 bases and J gave up 3 bases, with 21 bases separating them. From germline, CDR1 is SGHVS and CDR2 FQNEAQ. The CDR3 covers 19 residues. This chain's CDR3 is CASSLAALPGIGDNQPQHF. CDR3 bases: TGTGCCAGCAGCTTAGCGGCCCTTCCCGGGATAGGGGACAATCAGCCCCAGCATTTT.

The chain combines TRBV2 with TRBJ1-1; D not resolved. The ends were cut back, 8 bases at V and 4 bases at J, with 11 bases in the middle. This CDR3 has 12 residues. CDR1 is SNHLY, CDR2 FYNNEI, per germline. This CDR3 reads CASHRSSTEAFF. CDR3 nucleotides: TGTGCCAGCCATAGATCTAGCACTGAAGCTTTCTTT.

The table lists this clone with a few counts. This chain links TRBV7-3 with TRBJ1-5; a weak D match, TRBD1 (6 bases). There are 13 residues in the CDR3. The germline V gene encodes CDR1 SGHTA and CDR2 FQGTGA. The V end was cut by 5 bases, the J end by 4 bases, with 9 bases between. DNA of the CDR3: TGTGCCAGCAGCCCGGACAGAAATCAGCCCCAGCATTTT. Its translation: CASSPDRNQPQHF.

This chain links TRBV7-9 with TRBJ2-5; D ambiguous. V was shortened by 5 bases and J by 5 bases, with 12 bases between the two germline ends. The germline CDR1 and CDR2 sequences are SEHNR and FQNEAQ (reference sequence). The CDR3 has 13 amino acids. DNA of the CDR3: TGTGCCAGCAGCCGTTCGAGTTGGGAGACCCAGTACTTC. This gives the protein CASSRSSWETQYF.

The genes are TRBV5-1 and TRBJ2-3; D unclear. The V gene lost 4 bases and the J gene lost 2 bases, with 11 bases spanning the gap. The CDR3 consists of 14 residues. Per germline, CDR1 SGHRS and CDR2 YFSETQ. Here the CDR3 DNA reads TGCGCCAGCAGCCCGGACCATGACACAGATACGCAGTATTTT. Translating it yields CASSPDHDTDTQYF.

The chain employs TRBV7-6 and TRBJ1-5; 9 bases are a match to TRBD1. Looked up from germline, CDR1 is SGHVS and CDR2 is FNYEAQ. Losses at the gene ends were 3 bases for V and 7 bases for J; bases not matched to a gene: 10. CDR3 size: 16 residues. As DNA, the CDR3 is TGTGCCAGCAGCTTTGGGACAGGGAATGCGGGACAGCCCCAGCATTTT. This sequence encodes CASSFGTGNAGQPQHF.

This rearrangement joins TRBV5-4 to TRBJ2-7; no clear D gene. The CDR3 covers 13 residues. Trimming removed 2 bases from V and 0 bases from J, with 6 bases in between. Germline V gene data show CDR1 as SGHNT and CDR2 as YYREEE (reference sequence). The chain's CDR3 is CASSFGSSYEQYF. The CDR3 DNA reads as TGTGCCAGCAGCTTCGGCAGCTCCTACGAGCAGTACTTC.

The genes are TRBV9 and TRBJ2-1, with D possibly matching TRBD1 (6 bases). The V end lost 0 bases, the J end lost 7 bases, and 8 bases lay between the germline ends. From germline, CDR1 is SGDLS and CDR2 YYNGEE. This CDR3 contains 13 residues. The CDR3 region has the DNA TGTGCCAGCAGCGTAGCGAGGGGGAATGAGCAGTTCTTC. This sequence encodes CASSVARGNEQFF.

The rearrangement uses TRBV29-1 and TRBJ1-2; the D gene is possibly TRBD1 (6 bases). Between the trimmed V and J ends, which lost 4 bases and 1 base, there was a span of 13 bases. This CDR3 comprises 14 residues. CDR1 SQVTM and CDR2 ANQGSEA come from the germline V gene. The CDR3 here is CSVATGRLNYGYTF. Here the CDR3 DNA reads TGCAGCGTTGCTACAGGGAGGCTTAACTATGGCTACACCTTC.

The J gene is TRBJ2-3, the V gene TRBV27; D unclear. Per the germline V gene, CDR1 is MNHEY and CDR2 is SMNVEV (reference sequence). V gave up 5 bases and J gave up 4 bases, with 7 bases separating them. The CDR3 is 12 amino acids. Here the CDR3 DNA reads TGTGCCAGCAGTCCCACCCCAGATACGCAGTATTTT. Residues: CASSPTPDTQYF.

This clone has only one observation. The CDR3 bases are TGTGCCAGCAGCCAAGAACAGGGGGCGCGAAACACTGAAGCTTTCTTT. It is translated as CASSQEQGARNTEAFF. The chain recombines TRBV4-2 with TRBJ1-1, with 9 bases matching TRBD1. With 0 bases clipped from V and 2 bases from J, the junction kept 4 bases outside the gene matches. The germline gives CDR1 LGHNA, CDR2 YNFKEQ. The CDR3 is made up of 16 amino acids.

V usage is TRBV6-5 and J usage is TRBJ1-2; tentative D call: TRBD1 (5 bases). Looked up from germline, CDR1 is MNHEY and CDR2 is SVGAGI. The germline V and J ends were trimmed by 6 bases and 2 bases, with 13 bases remaining between them. This CDR3 is built from 14 residues. DNA of the CDR3: TGTGCCAGCAGCAGGACAAAAGTGAACTATGGCTACACCTTC. Protein sequence: CASSRTKVNYGYTF.

This sequence joins TRBV18 and TRBJ1-1; D might be TRBD1 (5 bases). The CDR3 contains 15 residues. CDR1 and CDR2 (germline): KGHSH, LQKENI. V gave up 5 bases and J gave up 5 bases, with 18 bases separating them. The CDR3 sequence: CASSSNIDHRTEAFF. The CDR3, as DNA: TGTGCCAGCTCATCAAATATAGATCACAGGACTGAAGCTTTCTTT.

J is TRBJ2-7 and V is TRBV7-2, with 10 bases lining up with TRBD1. Germline V CDR1 and CDR2: SGHTA, FQGNSA. The J segment lost 12 bases and the V segment lost 4 bases, leaving 9 bases of the junction unmatched. This CDR3 has 13 amino acids. The CDR3 protein is CASSSLGTGVWYF. Here the CDR3 DNA reads TGTGCCAGCAGCTCTCTTGGGACAGGGGTATGGTACTTC. The full variable domain, with the rest looked up from reference TRBV7-2 and TRBJ2-7, is GAGVSQSPSNKVTEKGKDVELRCDPISGHTALYWYRQSLGQGLEFLIYFQGNSAPDKSGLPSDRFSAERTGGSVSTLTIQRTQQEDSAVYLCASSSLGTGVWYFGPGTRLTVT.

The chain uses TRBV2 and TRBJ1-2; D unclear. Germline V gene data show CDR1 as SNHLY and CDR2 as FYNNEI. The CDR3 totals 12 residues. Trimming stripped 0 bases from V and 4 bases from J, with 3 bases between. The CDR3 DNA is TGTGCCAGCAGTGAAGCAACCTATGGCTACACCTTC. It codes for CASSEATYGYTF.

The V call is TRBV6-2 or TRBV6-3, the J call TRBJ1-2, with D hard to call. Looked up from germline, CDR1 is MNHEY and CDR2 is SVGEGT. The CDR3 spans 13 residues. The V end lost 2 bases, the J end lost 4 bases, and 8 bases lay between the germline ends. Here the CDR3 DNA reads TGTGCCAGCAGTTACCAAGAGGTCTATGGCTACACCTTC. It encodes CASSYQEVYGYTF.

The CDR3 DNA is TGTGCCAGCAGTGGCCCTGGTTTGGAGGCTTTCTTT. It codes for CASSGPGLEAFF. V is TRBV28 and J is TRBJ1-1; D ambiguous. This CDR3 is 12 amino acids long. V lost 5 bases and J lost 11, with 15 bases in between. CDR1 and CDR2 (germline): MDHEN, SYDVKM.

The chain combines TRBV6-5 with TRBJ1-6; D is unresolved. V shed 4 bases and J shed 6 bases, with 10 bases lying between them. The V gene's germline CDR1 is MNHEY and CDR2 SVGAGI. The CDR3 has 14 residues. Written as DNA, the CDR3 is TGTGCCAGCAGTTTAGAGCCTTTTAATTCACCCCTCCACTTT. Protein sequence: CASSLEPFNSPLHF.

The V gene is TRBV5-5, the J gene TRBJ1-6, with D possibly TRBD1 on 6 matching bases. The CDR3 is 17 residues long. V was clipped by 3 bases and J by 14 bases, with 27 bases between them. The germline V gene encodes CDR1 SGHKS and CDR2 YYEKEE (reference sequence). The CDR3 loop reads CASSSVVWETGRGALHF. The CDR3 region has the DNA TGTGCCAGCAGCTCCGTGGTCTGGGAGACAGGCAGAGGGGCCCTCCACTTT. Complete variable domain (other parts from reference TRBV5-5 and TRBJ1-6): DAGVTQSPTHLIKTRGQQVTLRCSPISGHKSVSWYQQVLGQGPQFIFQYYEKEERGRGNFPDRFSARQFPNYSSELNVNALLLGDSALYLCASSSVVWETGRGALHFGNGTRLTVT.

The chain employs TRBV10-3 and TRBJ2-2; the D gene is possibly TRBD2 (5 bases). The CDR3 spans 12 residues. CDR1 and CDR2 from the germline V gene are ENHRY and SYGVKD. V dropped 8 bases and J dropped 6 bases, with 10 bases sitting between them. CDR3 loop: CAIRRGAGELFF. The CDR3 nucleotides read TGTGCCATCCGTCGGGGTGCCGGGGAGCTGTTTTTT.

The rearrangement joins TRBV6-1 to TRBJ2-7; D unclear. This CDR3 has 14 amino acids. Per germline, CDR1 MNHNS and CDR2 SASEGT. V dropped 1 base and J dropped 3 bases, with 10 bases sitting between them. The CDR3 here is CASSEVRYSYEQYF. The CDR3, as DNA: TGTGCCAGCAGTGAAGTGAGGTATAGCTACGAGCAGTACTTC.

Written as DNA, the CDR3 is TGCGCCAGCAGCCAAGATCGACGGAGAAATGAAAAACTGTTTTTT. Protein: CASSQDRRRNEKLFF. The chain recombines TRBV4-3 with TRBJ1-4, with D hard to call. The CDR3 is 15 amino acids. Trimming stripped 0 bases from V and 5 bases from J, with 10 bases between. CDR1 and CDR2 from the germline V gene are LGHNA and YSLEER.

The chain has TRBV7-9 and TRBJ2-2; the match to TRBD2 covers 9 bases. V lost 1 base and J lost 4; bases outside the gene matches: 7. The CDR3 is 17 residues long. Germline CDR1 reads SEHNR; CDR2 reads FQNEAQ (reference sequence). CDR3 residues: CASSLGLAGDSTGELFF. CDR3 nucleotides: TGTGCCAGCAGCTTAGGTTTAGCGGGAGATAGCACCGGGGAGCTGTTTTTT. Full variable domain (outside the CDR3, taken from reference TRBV7-9 and TRBJ2-2): DTGVSQNPRHKITKRGQNVTFRCDPISEHNRLYWYRQTLGQGPEFLTYFQNEAQLEKSRLLSDRFSAERPKGSFSTLEIQRTEQGDSAMYLCASSLGLAGDSTGELFFGEGSRLTVL.

This chain joins TRBV6-2 or TRBV6-3 and TRBJ2-7; 8 bases fit TRBD2. CDR1 is MNHEY, CDR2 SVGEGT, per germline. This CDR3 is built from 18 residues. V lost 2 bases to trimming and J lost 2 bases; unmatched junction nucleotides: 14. The CDR3 here is CASSYPGNWGLGTYEQYF. In DNA form, the CDR3 reads TGTGCCAGCAGTTACCCAGGGAATTGGGGACTAGGCACCTACGAGCAGTACTTC.

This chain connects TRBV11-3 to TRBJ1-1; D remains ambiguous. Germline CDR1 and CDR2: SGHNT and YENEEA. There are 13 residues in the CDR3. The V and J ends lost 5 bases and 1 base respectively, with 8 bases between them. CDR3 sequence: CASSEEGNTEAFF. CDR3 coding DNA: TGTGCCAGCAGCGAGGAAGGGAACACTGAAGCTTTCTTT.

This clone was seen once. J is TRBJ1-1 and V is TRBV14, with D maybe TRBD1 (5 bases). This CDR3 spans 13 amino acids. CDR1 SGHDN and CDR2 FVKESK come from the germline V gene. The V end was cut by 4 bases, the J end by 6 bases, with 12 bases between. DNA of the CDR3: TGTGCCAGCAGCCTGGGGGGTCGCCCTGAAGCTTTCTTT. Its translation: CASSLGGRPEAFF. Drawing the rest from reference TRBV14 and TRBJ1-1, the complete variable domain is EAGVTQFPSHSVIEKGQTVTLRCDPISGHDNLYWYRRVMGKEIKFLLHFVKESKQDESGMPNNRFLAERTGGTYSTLKVQPAELEDSGVYFCASSLGGRPEAFFGQGTRLTVV.

The chain recombines TRBV12-5 with TRBJ1-4, with D unclear. CDR1 LGHNT and CDR2 FRNRAP come from the germline V gene. Deletions cut 6 bases from V and 12 bases from J, with 14 bases between. The CDR3 length is 12 residues. Here the CDR3 DNA reads TGTGCTAGTGGCCGGGAGTTTTTAGAACTGTTTTTT. Its translation is CASGREFLELFF.

This clone was seen a single time. This rearrangement joins TRBV5-5 to TRBJ2-7; 10 positions agree with TRBD1. The V segment lost 4 bases and the J segment 2 bases; nucleotides outside the gene matches: 9. Germline CDR1 is SGHKS and CDR2 is YYEKEE (reference sequence). CDR3 size: 16 residues. The CDR3 sequence is CASSPTPGQGAYEQYF. CDR3 bases: TGTGCCAGCAGCCCCACCCCAGGACAGGGGGCCTACGAGCAGTACTTC.

The gene calls are TRBV5-6 and TRBJ1-1; TRBD1 agrees at 10 bases. CDR3 size: 15 residues. After removal of 4 bases from V and 3 bases from J, the junction contained 6 bases not matched to a gene. Germline V CDR1 and CDR2: SGHDT, YYEEEE. In DNA form, the CDR3 reads TGTGCCAGCAGCCAAATAGACAGGGGGCACACTGAAGCTTTCTTT. Its protein product is CASSQIDRGHTEAFF. Looking up the rest from reference TRBV5-6 and TRBJ1-1 gives the full variable domain: DAGVTQSPTHLIKTRGQQVTLRCSPKSGHDTVSWYQQALGQGPQFIFQYYEEEERQRGNFPDRFSGHQFPNYSSELNVNALLLGDSALYLCASSQIDRGHTEAFFGQGTRLTVV.